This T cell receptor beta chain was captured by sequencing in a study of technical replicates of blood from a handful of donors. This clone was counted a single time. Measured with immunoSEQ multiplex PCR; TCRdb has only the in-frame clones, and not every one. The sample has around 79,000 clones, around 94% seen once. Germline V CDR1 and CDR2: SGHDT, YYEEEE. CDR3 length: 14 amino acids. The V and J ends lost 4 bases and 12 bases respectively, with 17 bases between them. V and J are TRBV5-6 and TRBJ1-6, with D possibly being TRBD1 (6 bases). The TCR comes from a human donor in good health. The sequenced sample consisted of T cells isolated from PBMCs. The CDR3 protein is CASSPRGGTKPLHF. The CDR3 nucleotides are TGTGCCAGCAGCCCTAGGGGGGGGACGAAACCCCTCCACTTT.